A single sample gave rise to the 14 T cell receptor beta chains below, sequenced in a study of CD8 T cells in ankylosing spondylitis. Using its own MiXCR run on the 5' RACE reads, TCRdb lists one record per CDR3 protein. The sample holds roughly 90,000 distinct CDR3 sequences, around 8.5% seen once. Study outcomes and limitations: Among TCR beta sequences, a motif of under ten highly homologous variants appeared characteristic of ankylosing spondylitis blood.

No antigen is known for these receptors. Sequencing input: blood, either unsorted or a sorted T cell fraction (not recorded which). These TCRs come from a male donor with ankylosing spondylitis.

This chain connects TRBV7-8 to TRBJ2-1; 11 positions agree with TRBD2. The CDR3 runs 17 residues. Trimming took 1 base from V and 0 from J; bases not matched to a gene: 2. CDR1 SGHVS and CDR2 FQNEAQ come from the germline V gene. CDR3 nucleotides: TGTGCCAGCAGCTTAGGACTAGCGGGAAGCTCCTACAATGAGCAGTTCTTC. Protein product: CASSLGLAGSSYNEQFF.

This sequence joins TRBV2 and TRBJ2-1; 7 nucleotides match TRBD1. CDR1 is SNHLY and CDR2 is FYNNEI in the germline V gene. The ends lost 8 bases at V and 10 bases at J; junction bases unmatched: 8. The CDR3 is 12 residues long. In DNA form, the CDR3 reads TGTGCCAGCCCGGGGTCGACAGGGGAGCAGTTCTTC. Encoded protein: CASPGSTGEQFF.

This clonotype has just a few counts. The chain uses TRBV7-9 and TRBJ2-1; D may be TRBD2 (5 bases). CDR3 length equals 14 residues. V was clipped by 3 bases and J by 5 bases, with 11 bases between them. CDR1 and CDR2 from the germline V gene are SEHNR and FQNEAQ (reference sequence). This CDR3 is CASSFSYGNNEQFF. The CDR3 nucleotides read TGTGCCAGCAGCTTCAGCTACGGGAACAATGAGCAGTTCTTC.

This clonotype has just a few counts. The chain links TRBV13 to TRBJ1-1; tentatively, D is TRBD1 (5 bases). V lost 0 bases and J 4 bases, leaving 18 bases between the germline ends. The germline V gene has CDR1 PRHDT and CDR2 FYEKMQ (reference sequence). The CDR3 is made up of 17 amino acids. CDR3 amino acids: CASSLGGQAGHSTEAFF. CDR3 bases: TGTGCCAGCAGCTTAGGGGGGCAGGCGGGGCATTCCACTGAAGCTTTCTTT. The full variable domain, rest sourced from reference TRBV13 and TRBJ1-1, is AAGVIQSPRHLIKEKRETATLKCYPIPRHDTVYWYQQGPGQDPQFLISFYEKMQSDKGSIPDRFSAQQFSDYHSELNMSSLELGDSALYFCASSLGGQAGHSTEAFFGQGTRLTVV.

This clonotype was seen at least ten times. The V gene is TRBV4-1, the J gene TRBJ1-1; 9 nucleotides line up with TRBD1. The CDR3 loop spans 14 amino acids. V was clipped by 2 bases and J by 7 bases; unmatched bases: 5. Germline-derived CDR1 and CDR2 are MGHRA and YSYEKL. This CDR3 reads CASSQLQGAVEAFF. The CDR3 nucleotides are TGCGCCAGCAGCCAACTACAGGGGGCGGTTGAAGCTTTCTTT.

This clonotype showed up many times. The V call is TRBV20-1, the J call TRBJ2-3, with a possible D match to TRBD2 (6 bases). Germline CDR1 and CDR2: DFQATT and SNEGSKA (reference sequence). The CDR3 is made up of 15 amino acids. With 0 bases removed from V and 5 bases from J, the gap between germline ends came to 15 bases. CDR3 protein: CSARESFGRLDTQYF. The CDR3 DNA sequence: TGCAGTGCTAGAGAGAGTTTCGGGAGATTAGATACGCAGTATTTT.

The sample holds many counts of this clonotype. The CDR3 DNA reads TGCAGTGCTAGAGATGTTTCCGTAAGTCTCACCTACGAGCAGTACTTC. This sequence encodes CSARDVSVSLTYEQYF. The genes are TRBV20-1 and TRBJ2-7; D not certain. Germline lookup yields CDR1 DFQATT and CDR2 SNEGSKA (reference sequence). The V end lost 0 bases, the J end lost 2 bases, and 17 bases lay between the germline ends. CDR3 length: 16 residues.

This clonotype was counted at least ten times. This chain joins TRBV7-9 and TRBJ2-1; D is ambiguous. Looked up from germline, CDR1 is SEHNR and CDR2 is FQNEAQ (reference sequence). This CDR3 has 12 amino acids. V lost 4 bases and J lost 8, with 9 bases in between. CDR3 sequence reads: CASSSIEYEQFF. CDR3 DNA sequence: TGTGCCAGCAGCTCTATTGAGTATGAGCAGTTCTTC.

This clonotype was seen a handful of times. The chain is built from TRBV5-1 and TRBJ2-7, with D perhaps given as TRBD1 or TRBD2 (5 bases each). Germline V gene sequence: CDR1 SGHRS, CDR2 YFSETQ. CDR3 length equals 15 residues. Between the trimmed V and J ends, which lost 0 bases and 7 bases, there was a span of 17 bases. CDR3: CASSLVTGQLREQYF. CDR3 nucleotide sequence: TGCGCCAGCAGCTTGGTGACGGGGCAGTTAAGGGAGCAGTACTTC. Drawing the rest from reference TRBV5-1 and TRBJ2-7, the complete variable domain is KAGVTQTPRYLIKTRGQQVTLSCSPISGHRSVSWYQQTPGQGLQFLFEYFSETQRNKGNFPGRFSGRQFSNSRSEMNVSTLELGDSALYLCASSLVTGQLREQYFGPGTRLTVT.

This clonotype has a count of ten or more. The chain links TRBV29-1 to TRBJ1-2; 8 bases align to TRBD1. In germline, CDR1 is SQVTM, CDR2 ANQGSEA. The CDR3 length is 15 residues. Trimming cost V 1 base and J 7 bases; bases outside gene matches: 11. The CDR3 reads CSVEVLDRVESGYTF. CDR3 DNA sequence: TGCAGCGTTGAAGTGTTGGACAGGGTTGAAAGTGGCTACACCTTC.

The CDR3 region is CSARVAGEGYEQYF. DNA for the CDR3: TGCAGTGCTAGGGTAGCGGGAGAAGGCTACGAGCAGTACTTC. The chain uses TRBV20-1 and TRBJ2-7; TRBD2 matches 9 bases. Germline V gene sequence: CDR1 DFQATT, CDR2 SNEGSKA (reference sequence). V lost 3 bases to trimming and J lost 3 bases; unmatched junction nucleotides: 6. CDR3 size: 14 residues.

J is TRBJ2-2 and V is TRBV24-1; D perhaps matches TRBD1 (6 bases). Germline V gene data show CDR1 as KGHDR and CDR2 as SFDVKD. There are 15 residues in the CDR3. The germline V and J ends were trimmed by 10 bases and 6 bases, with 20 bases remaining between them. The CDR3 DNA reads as TGTGCCACTTCGTCAGGGGCCCTGGAGGCCGGGGAGCTGTTTTTT. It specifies CATSSGALEAGELFF.

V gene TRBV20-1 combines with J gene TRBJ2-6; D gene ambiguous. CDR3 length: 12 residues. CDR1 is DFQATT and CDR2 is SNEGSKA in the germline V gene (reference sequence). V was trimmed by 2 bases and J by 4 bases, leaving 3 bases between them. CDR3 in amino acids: CSARPGANVLTF. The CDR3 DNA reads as TGCAGTGCTAGACCGGGGGCCAACGTCCTGACTTTC.

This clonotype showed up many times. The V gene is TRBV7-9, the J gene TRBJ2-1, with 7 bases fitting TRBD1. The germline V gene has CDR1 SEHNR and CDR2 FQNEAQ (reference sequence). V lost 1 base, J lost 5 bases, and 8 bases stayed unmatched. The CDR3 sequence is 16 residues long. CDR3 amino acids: CASSLDPGQYNNEQFF. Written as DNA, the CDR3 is TGTGCCAGCAGCTTAGACCCGGGACAGTATAACAATGAGCAGTTCTTC. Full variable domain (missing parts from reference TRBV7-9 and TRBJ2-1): DTGVSQNPRHKITKRGQNVTFRCDPISEHNRLYWYRQTLGQGPEFLTYFQNEAQLEKSRLLSDRFSAERPKGSFSTLEIQRTEQGDSAMYLCASSLDPGQYNNEQFFGPGTRLTVL.